This T cell receptor beta chain was retrieved from a study of circulating tumor DNA in untreated peripheral T-cell lymphoma. Tumor tissue was collected at baseline, before treatment began. The repertoire was sequenced with immunoSEQ multiplex PCR; TCRdb's copy has only in-frame clones and lacks some. The sample lists 6,200 or so clones; approximately 62% were seen once. Study results and caveats: Tumor-specific clonotypes: identified in 70% to 80% of patients, roughly 90% of baseline tissues.

The CDR3 totals 15 residues. The germline gives CDR1 MGHRA, CDR2 YSYEKL. With V trimmed by 0 bases and J by 6 bases, 6 bases remained unmatched. As for this clone: The antigen remains unidentified.

This receptor was obtained from a human donor with peripheral T-cell lymphoma. The chain links TRBV4-1 to TRBJ2-7, with 9 bases matching TRBD1. Input material: tumor tissue. CDR3 sequence (DNA): TGCGCCAGCAGCCAAGAACACGGGACAGGGCGCGAGCAGTACTTC. Protein: CASSQEHGTGREQYF.